This is a list of T cell receptor beta chains from one sample in a study of CD4 and CD8 cells across lung adenocarcinoma regions. TCRdb itself ran the PCR reads through MiXCR, one entry per CDR3 protein. In the table there are roughly 25,000 distinct CDR3 sequences, about half of which are singletons. Source material: CD8+ T cells from the center of a lung tumor. Receptors were obtained from a male donor with lung adenocarcinoma. The CD4 and CD8 labels of this study may be unreliable. Both conserved end residues are part of each CDR3. The D gene is left open where the match is weak. Size is stated for part of the rows, as once, few or many counts, or as a class when the clone is expanded.

V gene	J gene	D gene	clone size	CDR3 DNA	CDR3 protein
TRBV3-1	TRBJ2-7	-	-	TGTGCCAGCAGCCAAGATAACGTAAGGGGTTACGAGCAGTACTTC	CASSQDNVRGYEQYF
TRBV25-1	TRBJ1-6	TRBD1	-	TGTGCCAGCAGATTTGGACAGGGGTCACCCCTCCACTTT	CASRFGQGSPLHF
TRBV6-1	TRBJ2-7	TRBD2	medium-sized	TGTGCCACGTCGACTAGCGGGAGTGCAGACGAGCAGTACTTC	CATSTSGSADEQYF
TRBV20-1	TRBJ2-1	-	many	TGCAGTGCTAGGGATTTGCCTTACAATGAGCAGTTCTTC	CSARDLPYNEQFF
TRBV6-1	TRBJ1-2	TRBD1	medium-sized	TGTGCCAGCAGGCGCGCCTCGGGACAGGGAACCGGTGGCTACACCTTC	CASRRASGQGTGGYTF
TRBV6-1	TRBJ2-5	-	-	TGTGCCAGCAGGACAATGGGCGGGAACCAAGAGACCCAGTACTTC	CASRTMGGNQETQYF
TRBV4-2	TRBJ1-5	-	-	TGTGCCAGCAGCCAAGAACTGACAAATCAGCCCCACCACTTT	CASSQELTNQPHHF
TRBV20-1	TRBJ2-1	TRBD2	few	TGCAGTGCTAGAGTGGCTAGCGGGAGGCTGGATGAGCAGTTCTTC	CSARVASGRLDEQFF
TRBV27	TRBJ2-4	-	-	TGTCGCAGCTCGGGGCTGGGAGCCAAAAATACGCAGTACTTC	CRSSGLGAKNTQYF
TRBV3-1	TRBJ2-3	-	-	TGTGCCAGCAGCCAAGAGTGGGGGTCTAGCGGAGGGGGCGCAGATACGCAGTATTTT	CASSQEWGSSGGGADTQYF
TRBV6-1	TRBJ2-7	-	-	TGTGCCAGCAGTGAGGGGCTGAGCGCCAAAGATACGCAGTACTTC	CASSEGLSAKDTQYF
TRBV6-5	TRBJ2-1	TRBD2	-	TGTGCCAGCAGTTCCTCGGGAGGGACCAATGAGCAGTTCTTC	CASSSSGGTNEQFF
TRBV10-2	TRBJ2-2	TRBD2	-	TGCGCCAGCAGTCACGCTTCCGTTGCGGGGGCGAACACCGGGGAGCTGTTTTTT	CASSHASVAGANTGELFF
TRBV27	TRBJ2-3	TRBD2	many	TGTGCCAGCAGGGAAGCTAGCGGGAGGGCTAGCACAGATACGCAGTATTTT	CASREASGRASTDTQYF
TRBV6-1	TRBJ2-4	TRBD1	-	TGTGCCAGCAGTGTAGCGGGGACAGGGGCCAAGGACACTCAGTATTTC	CASSVAGTGAKDTQYF
TRBV27	TRBJ2-4	-	-	TGTGCCAGACCGGGCAGGGGGGGCCGTGACCAAAACATCCAGTACTTC	CARPGRGGRDQNIQYF
TRBV6-1	TRBJ2-4	-	once	TGTGGCAGCGGCCCGGGGAAGAGCGCGAAAAATATGCAGTACTTC	CGSGPGKSAKNMQYF
TRBV6-1	TRBJ2-2	-	-	TGTGCCAGCAGGGGGGGCGAGACCGGGGAGCTGTTTTTT	CASRGGETGELFF
TRBV6-5	TRBJ2-7	TRBD1	few	TGTGCCAGCAGTTTAACACCAGGGGGCGCCTCCTACGAGCAGTACTTC	CASSLTPGGASYEQYF
TRBV4-1	TRBJ1-5	-	-	TGCGCCAGCAGCCTACTACAGGGTAGCAATCAGCCCCAGCATTTT	CASSLLQGSNQPQHF
TRBV27	TRBJ2-4	-	-	TGTGCCAGCAGTTTCCAAGCCTCTGAGCAGTACTTC	CASSFQASEQYF
TRBV6-5	TRBJ2-1	-	medium-sized	TGTGCCAGCAGAAGACAAGTCTCCTACAATGAGCAGTTCTTC	CASRRQVSYNEQFF
TRBV10-2	TRBJ2-3	-	-	TGCGCCAGCAGTGCCCCTCCGGGGCTGTGTGGCAAAGATACGCAGTATTTC	CASSAPPGLCGKDTQYF
TRBV10-3	TRBJ2-3	-	-	TGTGCCCCGTGTCCGAAAAACATTCAGTATTTC	CAPCPKNIQYF
TRBV27	TRBJ2-5	-	-	TGTGCGGGCAGTGGGGGAGCTGGCCCAGAGACGCAGTACTTT	CAGSGGAGPETQYF
TRBV6-1	TRBJ2-6	-	-	TGTGCCAGCGGGCTAGTCCCTTCTTGGTCCTACGAGCAGAATTTC	CASGLVPSWSYEQNF
TRBV20-1	TRBJ2-4	TRBD1	-	TGCAGTGCGGGGACAGGGGCTTGGGGGGGGAATCTAGCCAAAAACATTCAGTACTTC	CSAGTGAWGGNLAKNIQYF
TRBV27	TRBJ2-1	-	medium-sized	TGTGCCAGCAGTTTATGGGCAGGAGGCGTCAATGAGCAGTTCTTC	CASSLWAGGVNEQFF
TRBV7-6	TRBJ2-5	TRBD1	-	TGTGCCAGCAGCTTCCATCACCCCCCCGGACAGGGTGGGGAGACCCAGTACTTC	CASSFHHPPGQGGETQYF
TRBV6-1	TRBJ1-6	-	many	TGTGCCAGCAGTGCGGAAACAAGTGTGGCACCCCTCCACTTT	CASSAETSVAPLHF
TRBV10-2	TRBJ2-4	TRBD2	-	TGCGCCAGCAGTGAACAGGGACTAGCGGCCGAAGATACGCAGTACTTC	CASSEQGLAAEDTQYF
TRBV6-1	TRBJ2-1	-	-	TGTGCCAGCAGACCCCAGGCCTCCGGCGAGCAGTTCTTC	CASRPQASGEQFF
TRBV11-2	TRBJ2-7	TRBD1	many	TGTGCCAGCAGCCAGGGGGTAGCGAAGGACTACGAGCAGTACTTC	CASSQGVAKDYEQYF
TRBV27	TRBJ2-2	-	-	TGTGCCAGCAGTCCCAGGGTAGCGGTAAACACCGGGGAGCTGTTTTTT	CASSPRVAVNTGELFF
TRBV6-1	TRBJ2-1	-	-	TGTGCCAGCAGTGAACTGACATTCTCCTACAATGAGCAGTTCTTC	CASSELTFSYNEQFF
TRBV6-1	TRBJ2-3	-	-	TGTGCCAGCAGAGATACGCAGTATTTT	CASRDTQYF
TRBV11-2	TRBJ2-5	TRBD2	-	TGTGCCAGCAGCTCCTCACTAGCGGCCTTCCAAGAGACCCAGTACTTC	CASSSSLAAFQETQYF
TRBV6-1	TRBJ2-5	TRBD1	-	TGTGCCAGGAACACCGGGGCAGGGGGCGGAGATACCCAGTACTTT	CARNTGAGGGDTQYF
TRBV10-1	TRBJ2-7	TRBD1	once	TGCGCCAGCAGTGAGGGACAGGGAGGCAAAGATACGCAGTACTTC	CASSEGQGGKDTQYF
TRBV6-1	TRBJ2-4	-	few	TGTGCCAGCAGTGAAGCGGGGCTGGGGGCCAGGGATATGCAGTACTTT	CASSEAGLGARDMQYF
TRBV3-1	TRBJ2-2	-	-	TGTGCCAGCAGCCAAGTAGGGGAGCTGTTTTTT	CASSQVGELFF
TRBV27	TRBJ2-3	-	many	TGTGCCAGCAGTCCCCGTGGGGATACGCAGTATTTT	CASSPRGDTQYF
TRBV29-1	TRBJ1-2	-	once	TGCATCGGTTATACTAACTATGGCTACACCTTC	CIGYTNYGYTF
TRBV10-3	TRBJ1-2	TRBD1	few	TGTGCCATCACCAACCCGGGACAGGGGATCTATGGCTACACCTTC	CAITNPGQGIYGYTF
TRBV29-1	TRBJ1-1	TRBD1	-	TGCAGCGGTTCACAGGGGACTGAAGCTTTCTTT	CSGSQGTEAFF
TRBV4-1	TRBJ2-7	-	few	TGCGCCAGCAGCCAAGAATGGGGTCGCTACGAGCAGTACTTC	CASSQEWGRYEQYF
TRBV6-1	TRBJ2-3	-	few	TGTGCCAGCAGTGAAGCCGGGCCGTGGGCCGGGGACACGCAGTATTTC	CASSEAGPWAGDTQYF
TRBV10-1	TRBJ2-4	-	-	TGCGCCAGCAGTACGAGTGGCGCGGGGCAGTGTGCCAAAAACACGCAGTACTTT	CASSTSGAGQCAKNTQYF
TRBV6-1	TRBJ2-3	-	-	TGTGCCAGCAGTCAAGAGTACCGGGGTAAAGACACGCAGTATTTC	CASSQEYRGKDTQYF
TRBV10-2	TRBJ2-5	-	-	TGTGCGGGGCGCGGGTGCCGTGCCAAAGAGACCCAGTACTTC	CAGRGCRAKETQYF
TRBV6-1	TRBJ2-5	-	-	TGTGCCAGCAGGGGGGCAGGGCAAGAGACCCAGTACTTC	CASRGAGQETQYF